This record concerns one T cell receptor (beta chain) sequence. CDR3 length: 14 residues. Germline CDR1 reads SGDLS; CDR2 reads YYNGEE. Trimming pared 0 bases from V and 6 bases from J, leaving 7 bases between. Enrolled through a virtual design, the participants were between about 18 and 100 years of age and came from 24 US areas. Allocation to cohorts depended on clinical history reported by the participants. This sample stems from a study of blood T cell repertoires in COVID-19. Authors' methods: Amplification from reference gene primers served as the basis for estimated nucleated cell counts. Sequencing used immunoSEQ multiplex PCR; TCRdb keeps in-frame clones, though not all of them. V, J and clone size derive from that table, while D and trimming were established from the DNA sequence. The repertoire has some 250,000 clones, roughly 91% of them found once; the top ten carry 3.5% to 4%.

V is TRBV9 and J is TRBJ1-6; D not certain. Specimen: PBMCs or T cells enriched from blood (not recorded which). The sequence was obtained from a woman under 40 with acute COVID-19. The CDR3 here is CASSVVSGNSPLHF. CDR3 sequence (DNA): TGTGCCAGCAGCGTAGTTAGCGGTAATTCACCCCTCCACTTT.